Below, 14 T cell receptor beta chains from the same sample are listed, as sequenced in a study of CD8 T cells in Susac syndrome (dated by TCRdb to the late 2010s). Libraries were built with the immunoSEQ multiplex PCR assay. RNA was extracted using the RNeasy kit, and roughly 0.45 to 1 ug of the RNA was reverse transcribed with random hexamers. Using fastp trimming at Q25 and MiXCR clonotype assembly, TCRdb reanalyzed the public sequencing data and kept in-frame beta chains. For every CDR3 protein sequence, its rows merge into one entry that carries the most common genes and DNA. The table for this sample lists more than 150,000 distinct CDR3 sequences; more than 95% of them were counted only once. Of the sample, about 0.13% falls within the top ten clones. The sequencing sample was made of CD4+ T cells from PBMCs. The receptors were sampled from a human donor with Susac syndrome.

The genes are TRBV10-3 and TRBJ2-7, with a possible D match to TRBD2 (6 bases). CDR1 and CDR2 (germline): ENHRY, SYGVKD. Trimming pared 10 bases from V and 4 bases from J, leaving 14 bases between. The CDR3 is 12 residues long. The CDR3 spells CATSMREYEQYV. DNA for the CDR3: TGTGCCACCAGCATGCGGGAATACGAGCAGTACGTC.

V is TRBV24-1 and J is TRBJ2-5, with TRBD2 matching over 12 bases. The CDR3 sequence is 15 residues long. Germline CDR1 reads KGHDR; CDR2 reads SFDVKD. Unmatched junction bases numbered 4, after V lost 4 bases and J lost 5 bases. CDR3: CATSEASGGAETQYF. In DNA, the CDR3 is TGTGCCACCAGTGAAGCTAGCGGGGGGGCCGAGACCCAGTACTTC.

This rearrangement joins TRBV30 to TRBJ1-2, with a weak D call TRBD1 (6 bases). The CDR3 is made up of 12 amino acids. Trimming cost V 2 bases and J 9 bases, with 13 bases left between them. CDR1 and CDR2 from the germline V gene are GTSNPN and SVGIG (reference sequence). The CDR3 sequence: CAWSFRGESYTF. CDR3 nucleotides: TGTGCCTGGAGTTTTAGGGGGGAGAGCTACACCTTC.

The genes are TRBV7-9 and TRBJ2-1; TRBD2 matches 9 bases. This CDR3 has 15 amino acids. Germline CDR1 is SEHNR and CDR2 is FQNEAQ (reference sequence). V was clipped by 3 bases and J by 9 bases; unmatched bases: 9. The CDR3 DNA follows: TGTGCCAGCAGCTTCGGTAGTAGCGGGAGAGGTGAGCAGTTCTTC. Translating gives CASSFGSSGRGEQFF.

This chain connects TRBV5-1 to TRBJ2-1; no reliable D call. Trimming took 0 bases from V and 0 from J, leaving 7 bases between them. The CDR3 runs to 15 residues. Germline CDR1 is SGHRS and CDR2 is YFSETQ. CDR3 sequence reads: CASSLELGSYNEQFF. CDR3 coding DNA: TGCGCCAGCAGCTTGGAGCTAGGCTCCTACAATGAGCAGTTCTTC.

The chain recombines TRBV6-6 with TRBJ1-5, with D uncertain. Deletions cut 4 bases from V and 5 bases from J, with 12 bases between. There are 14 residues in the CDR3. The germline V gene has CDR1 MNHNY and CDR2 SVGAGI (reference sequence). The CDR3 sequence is CASSSLGRDQPQHF. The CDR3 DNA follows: TGTGCCAGCAGTTCCTTAGGACGGGATCAGCCCCAGCATTTT.

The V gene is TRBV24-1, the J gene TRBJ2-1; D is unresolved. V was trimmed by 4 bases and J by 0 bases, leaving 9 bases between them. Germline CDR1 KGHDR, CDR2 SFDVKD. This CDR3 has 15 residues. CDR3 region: CATSDRRSSYNEQFF. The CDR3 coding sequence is TGTGCCACCAGTGACAGGCGGAGCTCCTACAATGAGCAGTTCTTC.

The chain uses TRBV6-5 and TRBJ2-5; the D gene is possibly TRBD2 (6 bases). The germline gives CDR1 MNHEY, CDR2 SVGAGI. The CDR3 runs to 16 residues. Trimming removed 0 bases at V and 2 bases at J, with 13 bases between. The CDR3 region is CASSYSVVGRQETQYF. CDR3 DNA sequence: TGTGCCAGCAGTTACTCCGTAGTCGGGAGACAAGAGACCCAGTACTTC.

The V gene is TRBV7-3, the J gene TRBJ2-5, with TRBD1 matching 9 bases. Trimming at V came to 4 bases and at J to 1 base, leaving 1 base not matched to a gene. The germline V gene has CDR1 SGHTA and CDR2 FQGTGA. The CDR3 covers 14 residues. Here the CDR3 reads CASSWGQGQETQYF. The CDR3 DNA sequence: TGTGCCAGCAGCTGGGGACAGGGCCAAGAGACCCAGTACTTC.

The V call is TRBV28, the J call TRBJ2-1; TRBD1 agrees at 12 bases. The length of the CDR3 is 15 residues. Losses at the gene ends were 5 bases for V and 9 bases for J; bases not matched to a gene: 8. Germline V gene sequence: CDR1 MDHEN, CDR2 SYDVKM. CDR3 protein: CASSTPGTGGGEQFF. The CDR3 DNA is TGTGCCAGCAGTACCCCCGGGACAGGGGGCGGTGAGCAGTTCTTC.

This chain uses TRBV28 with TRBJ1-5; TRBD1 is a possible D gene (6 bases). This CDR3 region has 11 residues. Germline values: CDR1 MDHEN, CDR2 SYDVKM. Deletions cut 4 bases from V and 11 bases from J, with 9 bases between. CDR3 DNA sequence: TGTGCCAGCAGTTCTCGACAGGCCCAGCATTTT. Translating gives CASSSRQAQHF.

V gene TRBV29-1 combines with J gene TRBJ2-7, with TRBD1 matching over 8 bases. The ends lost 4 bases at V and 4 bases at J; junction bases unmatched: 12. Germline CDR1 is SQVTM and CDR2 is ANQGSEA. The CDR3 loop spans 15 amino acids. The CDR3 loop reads CSVAPGQGVGYEQYF. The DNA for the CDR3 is TGCAGCGTTGCCCCAGGACAGGGAGTGGGGTACGAGCAGTACTTC.

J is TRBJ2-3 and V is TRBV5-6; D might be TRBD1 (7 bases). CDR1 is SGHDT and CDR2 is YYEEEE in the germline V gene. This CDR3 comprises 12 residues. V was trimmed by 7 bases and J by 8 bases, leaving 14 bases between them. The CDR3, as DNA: TGTGCCAGCGGACTACAGGGGACTACGCAGTATTTT. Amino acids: CASGLQGTTQYF.

The CDR3, as DNA: TGTGCCAGCAGTTACTCCGGGACCGGTCCCTACGAGCAGTACTTC. This sequence encodes CASSYSGTGPYEQYF. V and J are TRBV6-6 and TRBJ2-7; the D gene could be TRBD1 or TRBD2 (5 bases each). Trimming shortened V by 0 bases and J by 2 bases, and 11 bases separated the two germline ends. CDR1 is MNHNY and CDR2 is SVGAGI in the germline V gene (reference sequence). The CDR3 sequence is 15 residues long.